What follows is one T cell receptor beta chain and its context. Its cognate antigen is unknown. The time point here: recipient sample about 28 days before transplant, after cytoreduction. This sample stems from a study of T cell clonotyping in hematopoietic cell transplantation. General study findings and limits: Pathologically expanded recipient clonotypes increased progressively from day 30 to day 180 as diversity fell. At the given depth, recipient repertoires were over 95% de novo clonotypes. Cells were unsorted, so CD4 and CD8 contributions were not separated.

V shed 2 bases and J 9 bases; nucleotides not matched to a gene: 10. Germline CDR1 reads SNHLY; CDR2 reads FYNNEI. This CDR3 is built from 16 residues. The data were produced by immunoSEQ multiplex PCR, yet TCRdb's version contains in-frame clones alone and is incomplete. The sample lists roughly 48,000 clones; about four fifths were seen once. The sample in question was peripheral blood mononuclear cells, obtained before stem cell transplant. The chain joins TRBV2 to TRBJ1-6; 7 bases are a match to TRBD1. This receptor was identified in a man in his fifties or sixties with myelodysplastic syndrome. Some clones in this sample may be carry-over from other donors' samples. The DNA of the CDR3 is TGTGCCAGCAGTGAAACAGGGAGGGGGCTAGGTTCACCCCTCCACTTT. Translated: CASSETGRGLGSPLHF.